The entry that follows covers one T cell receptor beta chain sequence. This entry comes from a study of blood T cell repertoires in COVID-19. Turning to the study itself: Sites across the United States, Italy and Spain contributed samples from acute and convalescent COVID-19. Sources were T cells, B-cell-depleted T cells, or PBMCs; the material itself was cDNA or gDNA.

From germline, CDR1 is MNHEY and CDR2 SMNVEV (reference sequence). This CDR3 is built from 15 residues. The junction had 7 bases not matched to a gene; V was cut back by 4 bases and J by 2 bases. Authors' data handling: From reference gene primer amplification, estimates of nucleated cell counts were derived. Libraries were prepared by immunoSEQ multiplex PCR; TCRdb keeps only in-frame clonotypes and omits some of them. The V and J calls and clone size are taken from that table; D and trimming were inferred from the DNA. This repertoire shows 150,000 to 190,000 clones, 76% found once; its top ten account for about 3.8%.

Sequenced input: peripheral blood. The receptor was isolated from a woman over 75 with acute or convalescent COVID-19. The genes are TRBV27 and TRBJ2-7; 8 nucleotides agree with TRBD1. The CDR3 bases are TGTGCCAGCAGTTCAACCGGGACAGGCCCCTACGAGCAGTACTTC. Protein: CASSSTGTGPYEQYF.